This T cell receptor (beta chain) was recovered during a study of control samples from healthy donors and cancer patients. TCRdb's copy holds only in-frame clones and misses some; the assay was immunoSEQ multiplex PCR. The top ten hold less than 6% of the sample, which has 150,000 or so clones, about nine tenths seen once. The ends were cut back, 10 bases at V and 4 bases at J, with 10 bases in the middle. This CDR3 is 11 amino acids long. Germline CDR1 reads SNHLY; CDR2 reads FYNNEI. The sequence was collected from a man between 18 and 29 years old in good health. The specimen sequenced was blood. The chain links TRBV2 to TRBJ1-1; D ambiguous. In DNA form, the CDR3 reads TGTGCCACCTGGGCGGGCACTGAAGCTTTCTTT. Amino acid sequence: CATWAGTEAFF.